This is a list of T cell receptor beta chains from one sample in a study of CXCR3-negative and CXCR3-positive naive CD8 T cells. With the 5' RACE reads reprocessed, TCRdb shows one record per CDR3 protein and no DNA. This sample contains 90,000 to 95,000 distinct CDR3 sequences. Sequenced: naive CXCR3- CD8+ T cells from blood. The receptors stem from a human donor in good health. Some clones in this sample may be carry-over from other donors' samples. The CDR3 runs from the conserved cysteine through the conserved F or W.

v_gene	j_gene	CDR3aa
TRBV6-5	TRBJ2-1	CASSYWTGLATEQFF
TRBV29-1	TRBJ2-5	CSVEDFVRTSGSGETQYF
TRBV28	TRBJ2-7	CASSSISYEQYF
TRBV29-1	TRBJ2-5	CSVDRGDEETQYF
TRBV5-5	TRBJ2-1	CASSPLNNEQFF
TRBV16	TRBJ2-3	CASSQPGQGEDTQYF
TRBV7-9	TRBJ2-1	CASSLEALGDEQFF
TRBV28	TRBJ2-5	CASSPMRDRGRETQYF
TRBV6-5	TRBJ1-1	CASSYRGGGNTEAFF
TRBV4-2	TRBJ1-1	CASSQEVGSGTEAFF
TRBV7-6	TRBJ2-1	CASSLQPSSYNEQFF
TRBV6-2/TRBV6-3	TRBJ1-5	CASSYVDGGYQPQHF
TRBV2	TRBJ2-5	CASSDHSRTQETQYF
TRBV29-1	TRBJ1-2	CSVVPGQGPNYGYTF
TRBV29-1	TRBJ2-3	CSVEESQGYTDTQYF
TRBV24-1	TRBJ2-3	CATGASGGTDTQYF
TRBV6-4	TRBJ2-1	CASSDGLAGGQEQFF
TRBV2	TRBJ2-1	CASSDPAVSSYNEQFF
TRBV25-1	TRBJ2-1	CASSEYFLPLKADSYNEQFF
TRBV29-1	TRBJ2-7	CSVPRGGGEQYF
TRBV7-6	TRBJ2-7	CASSQRANPYEQYF
TRBV12-3/TRBV12-4	TRBJ2-3	CASSTTGQGNTQYF
TRBV29-1	TRBJ1-5	CSVEDRPHPDQPQHF
TRBV6-5	TRBJ1-6	CASSYLDSYSPLHF
TRBV5-1	TRBJ2-1	CASSLRINEQFF
TRBV6-5	TRBJ2-7	CASSYAGTGSYEQYF
TRBV28	TRBJ1-4	CASSLLQGTEEKLFF
TRBV12-3/TRBV12-4	TRBJ1-1	CASSLGATEAFF
TRBV4-2	TRBJ2-3	CASSQTFAGTDTQYF
TRBV27	TRBJ2-7	CASASGGGAHEQYF
TRBV12-3/TRBV12-4	TRBJ2-5	CASSFGGIGETQYF